This T cell receptor beta chain stems from a study of shared clonotypes between healthy human individuals. Study conclusions and caveats: Memory subsets generally showed smaller estimated richness than naive subsets did. In the sorted subsets, rarefaction showed sequencing was incomplete despite large depth.

V was clipped by 2 bases and J by 0 bases, with 14 bases between them. The CDR3 length is 16 residues. CDR1 KGHSH and CDR2 LQKENI come from the germline V gene. Clones were read by immunoSEQ multiplex PCR, and TCRdb kept only the in-frame ones, dropping some. Of about 2,200,000 clones in the sample, more than 85% were seen once. Naivety among CD8 cells was defined by CD45RO negativity and positive CCR7 selection, thereby excluding terminally differentiated effector memory CD45RA+ cells. Nashville, Tennessee was home to all donors, each a Caucasian adult. A remark on this clone: Its target is unknown.

The sequence came from a man between 18 and 35 years old in good health. Some clones in this sample may be carry-over from other donors' samples. Specimen: naive CD8+ T cells from PBMCs. This chain connects TRBV18 to TRBJ2-7; D is tentatively TRBD1 or TRBD2 (6 bases each). Here the CDR3 DNA reads TGTGCCAGCTCACCAAGCCGGGGGCAGAGCTCCTACGAGCAGTACTTC. Its translation: CASSPSRGQSSYEQYF.